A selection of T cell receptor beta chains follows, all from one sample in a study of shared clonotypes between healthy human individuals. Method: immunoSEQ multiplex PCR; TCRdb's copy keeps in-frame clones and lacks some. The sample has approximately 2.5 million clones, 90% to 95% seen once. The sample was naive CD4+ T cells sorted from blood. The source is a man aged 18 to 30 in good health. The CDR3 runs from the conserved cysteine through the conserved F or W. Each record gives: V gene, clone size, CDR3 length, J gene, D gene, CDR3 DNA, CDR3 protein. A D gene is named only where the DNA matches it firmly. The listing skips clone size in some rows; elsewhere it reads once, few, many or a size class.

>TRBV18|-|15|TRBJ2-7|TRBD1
TGTGCCAGCTCGTTTGGGGGGACAGGGGCCTACGAGCAGTACTTC
CASSFGGTGAYEQYF
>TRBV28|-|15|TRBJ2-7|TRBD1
TGTGCCAGCCATTCGTCCGGGACAGGGGACTACGAGCAGTACTTC
CASHSSGTGDYEQYF
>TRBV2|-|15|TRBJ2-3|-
TGTGCCAGCAGTGAAAGGGCAGTACGCACAGATACGCAGTATTTT
CASSERAVRTDTQYF
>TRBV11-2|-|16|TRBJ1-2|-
TGTGCCAGCAGCGGAGCCGGACAGCTAGCCCCCCTCGGCTACACCTTC
CASSGAGQLAPLGYTF
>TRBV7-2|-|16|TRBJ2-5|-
TGTGCCAGCAGCTTGGGGGGATGGGCGTACCAAGAGACCCAGTACTTC
CASSLGGWAYQETQYF
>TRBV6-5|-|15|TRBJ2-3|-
TGTGCCAGCAGTTACACCCAGGAGAGCACAGATACGCAGTATTTT
CASSYTQESTDTQYF
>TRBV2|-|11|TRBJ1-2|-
TGTGCCAGCAGGGAAGACTATGGCTACACCTTC
CASREDYGYTF
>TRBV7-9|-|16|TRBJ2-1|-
TGTGCCAGCAGATCCCTAGCCGGGGGCTCCTACAATGAGCAGTTCTTC
CASRSLAGGSYNEQFF
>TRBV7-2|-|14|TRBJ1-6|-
TGTGCCAGCAGCTCCTCAGGGATTCATTCACCCCTCCACTTT
CASSSSGIHSPLHF
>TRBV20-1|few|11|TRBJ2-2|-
TGCAGTGCCCGCGGCGTGGGGGAGCTGTTTTTT
CSARGVGELFF
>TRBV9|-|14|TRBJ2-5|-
TGTGCCAGCAGCGTAGCGGGATTAGCGGAGACCCAGTACTTC
CASSVAGLAETQYF
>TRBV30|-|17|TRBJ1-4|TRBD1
TGTGCCTGGAGAGGGACAGGGGGAGGGAGTTTGGATGAAAAACTGTTTTTT
CAWRGTGGGSLDEKLFF
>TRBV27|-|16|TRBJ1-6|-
TGTGCCAGCGGCCTGACGGCGAGCTCCTATAATTCACCCCTCCACTTT
CASGLTASSYNSPLHF
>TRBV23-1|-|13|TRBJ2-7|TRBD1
TGCGCCAGCCCTGGACAGGGTGACGGCGAGCAGTACTTC
CASPGQGDGEQYF
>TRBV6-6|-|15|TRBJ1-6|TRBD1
TGTGCCAGCAGTAATGGACAGGGTGATAATTCACCCCTCCACTTT
CASSNGQGDNSPLHF